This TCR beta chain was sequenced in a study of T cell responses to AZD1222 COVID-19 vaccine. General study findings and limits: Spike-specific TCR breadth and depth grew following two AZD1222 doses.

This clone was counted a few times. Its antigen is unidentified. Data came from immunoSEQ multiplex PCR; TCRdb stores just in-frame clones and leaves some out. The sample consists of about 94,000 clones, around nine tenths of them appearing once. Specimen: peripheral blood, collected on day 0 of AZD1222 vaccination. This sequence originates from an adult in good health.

CDR3 nucleotide sequence: TGTGCCAGCAGCCAGCGCCGGGACAAGCCCTACGAGCAGTACTTC. Translating gives CASSQRRDKPYEQYF. This chain connects TRBV7-6 to TRBJ2-7; D possibly corresponds to TRBD1 (6 bases). Trimming took off 5 bases at V and 2 bases at J, with 16 bases between the two ends. The length of the CDR3 is 15 residues. Germline V lookup: CDR1 SGHVS, CDR2 FNYEAQ.